This TCR beta chain was retrieved from a study of T cell responses to AZD1222 COVID-19 vaccine (dated by TCRdb to 2020 to 2023). A note on the overall study: Because spike-specific TCR depth and breadth did not differ between the two schedules, AZD1222 recipients who got a second dose at roughly 4 weeks were pooled with those who got a second dose at roughly 12 weeks. Trial participants were enrolled into age subgroups of 18-55, 56-69 and 70-plus years, which contained roughly 150, 30 and 60 TCR-sequenced participants, respectively. TCR sequencing covered some 240 trial participants: about 210 given two doses of AZD1222 and 26 given two doses of MenACWY control vaccine.

The CDR3 regions of human TCRbeta chains were analyzed by immunosequencing. Concerning the study's data processing: Repertoire TCRs were matched against a reference library of SARS-CoV-2-specific TCRs generated with the MIRA antigen-specificity platform. Breadth meant the fraction of unique TCRs that were SARS-CoV-2-associated, whereas depth meant the fraction of total T cells that were SARS-CoV-2-associated. Using the MIRA data, every spike-specific TCR was mapped to the spike region that the TCR reacted to and assigned to either a CD4 or a CD8 class. Log10-transformed breadth and depth values were compared by one-way ANOVA with Sidak's multiple comparisons tests. Drawn from immuneACCESS, this table holds only the in-frame rearrangements with V and J called that TCRdb kept. Clones are partly lost; checked studies trace under half to an unresolved V gene and leave the rest unexplained. D and trimming come from the DNA, and the V and J calls and clone size come from that table. Counted in this sample were under 150,000 clones; over 85% of them appeared once. In total, the top ten clones hold 6.5% to 9% of the sample.

Of note for this clone: Its antigen specificity is not known. No qualities accompany the bases; no much larger clone lies one base away.

Results and caveats for the whole study, not just this receptor: In the small 56-69-year group, the increase in depth fell short of significance, most likely because of low power. The whole spike protein was spanned by vaccine-associated CD4 TCRs, and dominant responses were seen in regions 160-218 and 743-854. Conclusions about previously exposed vaccinees are limited because only five to seven AZD1222 recipients were SARS-CoV-2 seropositive at baseline. Most participants were white British and females outnumbered males, and the authors suggested that clonal diversity may have been underestimated. After two AZD1222 doses, spike-specific TCR breadth and depth were significantly higher than at day 0 and than in MenACWY recipients. Because no day 14 peak-response samples were available, the repertoires could be characterized only after the peak T cell response. Reportedly, almost half of the unique spike-specific TCRs recognized epitopes lying outside the regions that are mutated in the B.1.351 and B.1.1.7 variants.

CDR1 is given as SGHRS and CDR2 as YFSETQ, both from the germline V gene. The CDR3 contains 14 residues, cysteine and phenylalanine counted. Solely the CDR3 DNA is kept, with 42 bases framed from the first base. Cut back by 5 bases and 5 bases, the V and J ends lie 16 bases apart. The time point label corresponds to: baseline before first vaccination. Vaccinee samples came from UK trials COV001 and COV002, including a single-blind randomized controlled phase 2/3 trial of AZD1222 (ChAdOx1 nCoV-19) in healthy adults. Trial participant PBMC samples were collected at day 0 and day 28 after the second dose for TCRbeta chain sequencing.

Sequencing used peripheral blood, obtained on day 0 of AZD1222 vaccination. This receptor was obtained from an adult in good health. Rearrangement joined TRBV5-1 to TRBJ1-1; matching of 5 bases hints at TRBD1 as the D gene. The bases read TGCGCCAGCAGGGCCCGGGACGGAATTACTGAAGCTTTCTTT. Its translation is CASRARDGITEAFF.